This is a list of T cell receptor beta chains from one sample in a study of T cell responses to AZD1222 COVID-19 vaccine. Assay used: immunoSEQ multiplex PCR; TCRdb lists only in-frame clones, some missing. This table holds some 120,000 clones, 91% found once. This sample comprised peripheral blood, obtained on day 0 of AZD1222 vaccination. These TCRs come from an adult in good health. Both conserved end residues are part of each CDR3. Each record gives: V gene, clone size, D gene, J gene, CDR3 protein, CDR3 DNA. A D gene is named only where the DNA matches it firmly. Size tells how often a clone was seen (once, few, many) or the class of an expanded clone, and some rows leave it out.

V gene: TRBV19
clone size: once
D gene: NA
J gene: TRBJ1-5
CDR3 protein: CASTDRDSNQPQHF
CDR3 DNA: TGTGCCAGTACCGACCGGGACTCCAATCAGCCCCAGCATTTT

V gene: TRBV5-5
clone size: NA
D gene: TRBD2
J gene: TRBJ2-7
CDR3 protein: CASSFGLAGYEQYF
CDR3 DNA: TGTGCCAGCAGCTTCGGGCTAGCGGGGTACGAGCAGTACTTC

V gene: TRBV27
clone size: NA
D gene: TRBD2
J gene: TRBJ2-1
CDR3 protein: CASSSPTSGLYNEQFF
CDR3 DNA: TGTGCCAGCAGTTCTCCGACTAGCGGGCTTTACAATGAGCAGTTCTTC

V gene: TRBV25-1
clone size: NA
D gene: NA
J gene: TRBJ2-6
CDR3 protein: CASSGVGGANVLTF
CDR3 DNA: TGTGCCAGCAGTGGAGTCGGCGGGGCCAACGTCCTGACTTTC

V gene: TRBV7-3
clone size: NA
D gene: TRBD1
J gene: TRBJ2-2
CDR3 protein: CASSLPGTGGELFF
CDR3 DNA: TGTGCCAGCAGCTTACCCGGAACAGGGGGCGAGCTGTTTTTT

V gene: TRBV4-3
clone size: once
D gene: NA
J gene: TRBJ1-4
CDR3 protein: CASSQDRHRRDEKLFF
CDR3 DNA: TGCGCCAGCAGCCAAGATCGCCACAGGAGGGATGAAAAACTGTTTTTT

V gene: TRBV5-5
clone size: once
D gene: NA
J gene: TRBJ1-2
CDR3 protein: CASSSRVTYGYTF
CDR3 DNA: TGTGCCAGCAGCAGCAGGGTGACCTATGGCTACACCTTC

V gene: TRBV7-9
clone size: NA
D gene: NA
J gene: TRBJ1-1
CDR3 protein: CASRRDGGTEAFF
CDR3 DNA: TGTGCCAGCAGGAGAGACGGGGGGACTGAAGCTTTCTTT

V gene: TRBV5-6
clone size: NA
D gene: NA
J gene: TRBJ1-2
CDR3 protein: CASSLGALNYGYTF
CDR3 DNA: TGTGCCAGCAGCTTGGGGGCCCTCAACTATGGCTACACCTTC

V gene: TRBV12-3/TRBV12-4
clone size: NA
D gene: NA
J gene: TRBJ1-1
CDR3 protein: CASSRTREAFF
CDR3 DNA: TGTGCCAGCAGCCGTACACGGGAAGCTTTCTTT

V gene: TRBV25-1
clone size: NA
D gene: NA
J gene: TRBJ2-1
CDR3 protein: CASSESYNEQFF
CDR3 DNA: TGTGCCAGCAGTGAATCCTACAATGAGCAGTTCTTC

V gene: TRBV4-2
clone size: NA
D gene: NA
J gene: TRBJ2-7
CDR3 protein: CASSQDLLGGYEQYF
CDR3 DNA: TGTGCCAGCAGCCAAGATCTCCTCGGGGGCTACGAGCAGTACTTC

V gene: TRBV6-5
clone size: NA
D gene: NA
J gene: TRBJ2-7
CDR3 protein: CASSRSSGYYEQYF
CDR3 DNA: TGTGCCAGCAGCCGTTCAAGTGGTTACTACGAGCAGTACTTC

V gene: TRBV4-3
clone size: NA
D gene: NA
J gene: TRBJ1-3
CDR3 protein: CASSQDSARSSGNTIYF
CDR3 DNA: TGCGCCAGCAGCCAAGATTCTGCCCGGAGCTCTGGAAACACCATATATTTT

V gene: TRBV2
clone size: NA
D gene: NA
J gene: TRBJ2-7
CDR3 protein: CASKVEGPSYEQYF
CDR3 DNA: TGTGCCAGCAAAGTAGAGGGGCCCTCCTACGAGCAGTACTTC

V gene: TRBV20-1
clone size: NA
D gene: NA
J gene: TRBJ2-2
CDR3 protein: CSALRAGELFF
CDR3 DNA: TGCAGTGCCCTAAGAGCCGGGGAGCTGTTTTTT

V gene: TRBV7-2
clone size: NA
D gene: NA
J gene: TRBJ2-3
CDR3 protein: CASSFELGTQYF
CDR3 DNA: TGTGCCAGCAGCTTCGAATTGGGTACGCAGTATTTT

V gene: TRBV2
clone size: NA
D gene: NA
J gene: TRBJ2-5
CDR3 protein: CASSDRGRTETQYF
CDR3 DNA: TGTGCCAGCAGTGACAGGGGTCGAACGGAGACCCAGTACTTC

V gene: TRBV5-1
clone size: NA
D gene: NA
J gene: TRBJ2-5
CDR3 protein: CASSPFEPRETQYF
CDR3 DNA: TGCGCCAGCAGCCCCTTCGAACCCAGGGAGACCCAGTACTTC

V gene: TRBV6-2/TRBV6-3
clone size: NA
D gene: NA
J gene: TRBJ2-1
CDR3 protein: CASSYNWHNEQFF
CDR3 DNA: TGTGCCAGCAGTTATAACTGGCACAATGAGCAGTTCTTC

V gene: TRBV13
clone size: NA
D gene: NA
J gene: TRBJ2-5
CDR3 protein: CASSLTGFGETQYF
CDR3 DNA: TGTGCCAGCAGCTTAACAGGGTTCGGAGAGACCCAGTACTTC